This TCR beta chain was identified during a study of cytomegalovirus exposure and HLA in healthy donors. In the case of this clone: A junction end diverges from the germline sequence, so it may reflect a read error.

With 60 Vbeta and 13 Jbeta primers, the PCR was carried out. Clones were sequenced by immunoSEQ multiplex PCR, and TCRdb holds only the in-frame ones, with some missing. The table has over 130,000 clones, 60% to 80% seen once. The sequence was collected from a young woman in good health and CMV-seronegative. Sample: PBMCs.

The CDR3 loop reads CSSSYLTGITSGNTIYF. Here the CDR3 DNA reads TGTTCCAGCAGCTACTTGACAGGGATAACCTCTGGAAACACCATATATTTT. This chain connects TRBV7-9 to TRBJ1-3, with TRBD1 matching over 7 bases. The CDR3 spans 17 residues. Germline lookup yields CDR1 SEHNR and CDR2 FQNEAQ (reference sequence).